These T cell receptor beta chains were read from a single sample in a study of control samples from healthy donors and cancer patients. Profiling relied on immunoSEQ multiplex PCR, and the TCRdb table lists in-frame clones only, not all of them. The sample lists 150,000 or so clones, roughly 92% occurring once. Source material: blood. Receptors originate from a woman aged 30 to 39 in good health. The CDR3 runs from the conserved cysteine through the conserved F or W. The D gene is left open where the match is weak. Only part of the rows carry a size: once, few, many, or a class if the clone is expanded.

-,TRBJ1-4,TRBV18,-,CASSPPVRGERTNEKLFF,TGTGCCAGCTCACCACCGGTCCGGGGGGAAAGGACTAATGAAAAACTGTTTTTT
-,TRBJ1-1,TRBV5-1,-,CASSLGLGRTLSEAFF,TGCGCCAGCAGCTTGGGACTTGGCAGGACCTTAAGTGAAGCTTTCTTT
-,TRBJ2-7,TRBV4-1,TRBD1,CASSSGTALTHEQYF,TGCGCCAGCAGCTCCGGGACAGCCCTAACCCACGAGCAGTACTTC
-,TRBJ1-6,TRBV5-6,TRBD1,CASSSPGTAGFDSPLHF,TGTGCCAGCAGCTCACCAGGGACAGCTGGGTTTGATTCACCCCTCCACTTT
-,TRBJ2-3,TRBV3-1/TRBV3-2,-,CASSAGTSTDTQYF,TGTGCCAGCAGCGCTGGAACCAGCACAGATACGCAGTATTTT
-,TRBJ1-1,TRBV7-2,-,CASSTNVGTRNTEAFF,TGTGCCAGCAGCACCAATGTGGGGACCCGAAACACTGAAGCTTTCTTT
once,TRBJ1-4,TRBV4-3,TRBD1,CASSRRQGNEKLFF,TGCGCCAGCAGCCGGAGACAGGGGAATGAAAAACTGTTTTTT
-,TRBJ1-4,TRBV30,-,CAWSVSTTVLNEKLFF,TGTGCCTGGAGTGTATCCACGACAGTACTGAATGAAAAACTGTTTTTT
-,TRBJ1-3,TRBV3-1/TRBV3-2,-,CASSQGGVVGNTIYF,TGTGCCAGCAGCCAAGGAGGGGTGGTCGGAAACACCATATATTTT
-,TRBJ2-5,TRBV9,-,CASSVAGLETQYF,TGTGCCAGCAGCGTAGCGGGCCTAGAGACCCAGTACTTC
-,TRBJ1-1,TRBV5-1,-,CASSLRQMNTEAFF,TGCGCCAGCAGCTTGCGTCAGATGAACACTGAAGCTTTCTTT
-,TRBJ2-1,TRBV5-4,TRBD2,CASSFPAGGPANEQFF,TGTGCCAGCAGCTTTCCAGCGGGAGGGCCTGCTAATGAGCAGTTCTTC
-,TRBJ2-7,TRBV11-3,TRBD2,CASSLEAGEKQYF,TGTGCCAGCAGCTTAGAAGCGGGAGAGAAGCAGTACTTC
-,TRBJ2-2,TRBV19,TRBD2,CASSVSGSWELFF,TGTGCCAGTAGTGTTAGCGGGAGCTGGGAGCTGTTTTTT
-,TRBJ2-5,TRBV6-5,-,CASSYWPQETQYF,TGTGCCAGCAGTTATTGGCCTCAAGAGACCCAGTACTTC
-,TRBJ1-1,TRBV28,TRBD1,CASSSNRGRGAFF,TGTGCCAGCAGCAGCAACAGGGGGAGAGGAGCTTTCTTT
-,TRBJ1-2,TRBV5-6,-,CASSLRGANYGYTF,TGTGCCAGCAGCTTGCGGGGAGCTAACTATGGCTACACCTTC
few,TRBJ2-1,TRBV4-2,TRBD2,CASSHGLAGADEQFF,TGTGCCAGCAGCCACGGACTAGCGGGAGCGGATGAGCAGTTCTTC
-,TRBJ2-1,TRBV19,TRBD2,CASSIGTSGYNEQFF,TGTGCCAGTAGTATAGGGACTAGCGGCTACAATGAGCAGTTCTTC
-,TRBJ1-5,TRBV27,TRBD1,CASSQTGNGQPQHF,TGTGCCAGCAGTCAGACAGGGAACGGGCAGCCCCAGCATTTT
-,TRBJ2-7,TRBV18,-,CASSQYQDKTYEQYF,TGTGCCAGCTCACAGTATCAGGACAAGACCTACGAGCAGTACTTC
-,TRBJ1-3,TRBV28,-,CASSLLRGLGGNTIYF,TGTGCCAGCAGTTTATTACGGGGGCTTGGTGGAAACACCATATATTTT
-,TRBJ2-7,TRBV29-1,-,CSALYNSYEQYF,TGCAGCGCCCTTTACAACTCCTACGAGCAGTACTTC
-,TRBJ2-7,TRBV19,-,CASQPPIRKAYEQYF,TGTGCCAGTCAACCCCCTATCAGGAAGGCATACGAGCAGTACTTC
once,TRBJ2-5,TRBV27,TRBD1,CASKNLGTGEETQYF,TGTGCCAGCAAGAACCTCGGGACAGGGGAAGAGACCCAGTACTTC
-,TRBJ2-7,TRBV5-8,-,CASSLELSWPYEQYF,TGTGCCAGCAGCTTGGAATTAAGTTGGCCTTACGAGCAGTACTTC
-,TRBJ2-3,TRBV5-1,TRBD2,CASSWGGLAGSTDTQYF,TGCGCCAGCAGCTGGGGCGGACTAGCGGGAAGCACAGATACGCAGTATTTT
-,TRBJ2-7,TRBV25-1,TRBD1,CASSAAGTGKPYEQYF,TGTGCCAGCAGTGCCGCCGGGACAGGGAAACCCTACGAGCAGTACTTC
-,TRBJ2-2,TRBV7-2,-,CASSPRQVRGTGELFF,TGTGCCAGCAGCCCCCGACAGGTGCGAGGCACCGGGGAGCTGTTTTTT
-,TRBJ2-3,TRBV18,TRBD2,CASSPRLRLQTSGREDTQYF,TGTGCCAGCTCACCGCGCCTGAGACTCCAAACTAGCGGGAGGGAAGATACGCAGTATTTT
-,TRBJ1-1,TRBV7-2,TRBD1,CASSLPGQGAGGTEAFF,TGTGCCAGCAGCTTACCAGGACAGGGGGCGGGAGGGACTGAAGCTTTCTTT
-,TRBJ1-2,TRBV18,-,CASYSEGLNYGYTF,TGTGCCAGCTACTCGGAGGGACTTAACTATGGCTACACCTTC
-,TRBJ2-1,TRBV6-2/TRBV6-3,-,CASSPWGREPNNEQFF,TGTGCCAGCAGCCCCTGGGGGCGGGAGCCTAACAATGAGCAGTTCTTC
few,TRBJ2-1,TRBV12-3/TRBV12-4,-,CASSHNEQFF,TGTGCCAGCAGTCACAATGAGCAGTTCTTC
-,TRBJ1-5,TRBV6-5,-,CASKGRGQPQHF,TGTGCCAGCAAGGGAAGGGGGCAGCCCCAGCATTTT
-,TRBJ2-5,TRBV7-6,-,CASTPLQGGQETQYF,TGTGCCAGCACCCCGCTACAGGGAGGACAAGAGACCCAGTACTTC